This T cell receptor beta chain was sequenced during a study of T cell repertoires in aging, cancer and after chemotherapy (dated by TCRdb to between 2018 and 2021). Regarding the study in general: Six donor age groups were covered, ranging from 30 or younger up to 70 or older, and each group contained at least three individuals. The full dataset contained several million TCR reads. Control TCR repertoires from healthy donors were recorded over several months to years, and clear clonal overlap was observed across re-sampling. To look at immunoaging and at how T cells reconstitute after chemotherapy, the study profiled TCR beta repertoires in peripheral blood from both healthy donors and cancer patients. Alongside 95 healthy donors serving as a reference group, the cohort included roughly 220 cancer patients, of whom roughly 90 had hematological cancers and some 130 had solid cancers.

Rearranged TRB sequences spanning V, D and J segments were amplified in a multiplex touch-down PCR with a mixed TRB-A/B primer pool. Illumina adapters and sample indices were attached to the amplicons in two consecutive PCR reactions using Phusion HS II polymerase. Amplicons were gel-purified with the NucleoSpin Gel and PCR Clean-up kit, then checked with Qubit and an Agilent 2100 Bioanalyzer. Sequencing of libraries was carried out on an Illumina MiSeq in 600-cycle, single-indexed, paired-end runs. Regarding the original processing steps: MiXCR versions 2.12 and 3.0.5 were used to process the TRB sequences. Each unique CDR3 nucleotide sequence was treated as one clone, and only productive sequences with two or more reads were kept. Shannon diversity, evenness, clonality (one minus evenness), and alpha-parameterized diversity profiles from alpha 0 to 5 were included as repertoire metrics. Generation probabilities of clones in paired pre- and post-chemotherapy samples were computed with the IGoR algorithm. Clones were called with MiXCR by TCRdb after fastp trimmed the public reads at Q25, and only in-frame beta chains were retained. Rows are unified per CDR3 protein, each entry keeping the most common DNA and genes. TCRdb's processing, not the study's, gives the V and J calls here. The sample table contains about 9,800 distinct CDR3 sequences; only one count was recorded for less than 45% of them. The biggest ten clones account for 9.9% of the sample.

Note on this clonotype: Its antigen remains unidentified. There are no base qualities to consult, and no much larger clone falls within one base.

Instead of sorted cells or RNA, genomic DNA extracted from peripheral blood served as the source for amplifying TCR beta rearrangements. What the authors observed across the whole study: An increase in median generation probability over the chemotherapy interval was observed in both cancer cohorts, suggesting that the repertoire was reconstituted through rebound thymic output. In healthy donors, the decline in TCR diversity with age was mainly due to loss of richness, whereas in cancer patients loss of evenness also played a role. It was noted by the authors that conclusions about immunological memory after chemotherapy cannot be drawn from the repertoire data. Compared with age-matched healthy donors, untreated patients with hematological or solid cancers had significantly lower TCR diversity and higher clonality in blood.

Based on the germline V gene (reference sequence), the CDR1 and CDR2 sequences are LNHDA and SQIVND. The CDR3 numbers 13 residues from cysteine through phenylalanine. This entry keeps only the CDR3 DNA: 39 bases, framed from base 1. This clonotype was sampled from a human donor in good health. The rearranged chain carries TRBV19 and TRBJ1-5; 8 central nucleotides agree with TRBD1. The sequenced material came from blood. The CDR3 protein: CVSQGAGAQPQHF. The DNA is TGTGTCAGCCAGGGGGCCGGGGCACAGCCCCAGCATTTT.